This section outlines one T cell receptor (beta chain) sequence together with its context. No antigen is known for it. No qualities accompany the bases; no much larger clone lies one base away. This sample is part of a study of blood T cell repertoires in COVID-19 (TCRdb year 2020). General notes on the study: Collaborator samples came from the United States, Italy and Spain and covered acute and convalescent phases of COVID-19. The material from the prospective study consisted of cDNA or gDNA derived from T cells, B-cell-depleted T cells, or PBMCs. Deeply sampled blood TCRbeta repertoires from subjects exposed to, actively infected with, or recovered from COVID-19 were included in the dataset. The repertoires were made available in a free public database intended to serve as a resource for research on the immune response to SARS-CoV-2. The samples were drawn from two sources: the first 160 participants of the ongoing ImmuneRACE study, and 950 to 1,500 subjects contributed by 6 global collaborators. Sample metadata almost always included a de-identified subject ID, COVID-19 status, age in years and sex. Where available, HLA class I and class II types were obtained from metadata supplied by the sample provider rather than from assay-based typing. Study-wide findings and limitations: Clinical and demographic metadata were provided uncurated, with the amount varying by source and participant.

The immunoSEQ Assay, a bias-controlled multiplex PCR, was used to amplify TCRbeta CDR3 regions from genomic DNA. In the authors' own workflow: Within the assay, amplification of reference gene primers was used to estimate how many nucleated cells each sample contained. To quantify the absolute abundance of each unique TCRbeta CDR3 rearrangement, sequence reads were collapsed and filtered. For each sample, productive Simpson clonality was calculated as the square root of Simpson's diversity index over productive rearrangements. This is the immuneACCESS table as TCRdb keeps it, with only in-frame sequences that have V and J called. A part of the clones is gone; compared with another copy, unresolved V genes explain less than half, and the rest is unexplained. That table gives V, J and clone size, and the DNA gave D and trimming. Counted in this sample were a few hundred thousand clones; approximately 90% of them appeared once. Roughly 6.2% of the sample goes to the ten largest clones.

A second Seattle source provided samples from volunteer blood donors who had recovered from COVID-19. Each collaborating institution followed its own protocols to collect whole blood in K2EDTA tubes. For TCRbeta analysis, collaborator samples were shipped as frozen whole blood, as isolated PBMCs, or as DNA extracted from either sample type. The sequence was collected from a man in his 60s who had recovered from COVID-19. The sequenced sample was peripheral blood.

The CDR3 reads as follows: CASSLDRPHTEAFF. The nucleotides are TGCGCCAGCAGCTTGGACAGGCCGCACACTGAAGCTTTCTTT. The chain was built from TRBV5-1 and TRBJ1-1; the D segment could be TRBD1, given 5 matching bases. The CDR3 covers 14 residues, taking in both the cysteine and the phenylalanine. Only the CDR3 portion is preserved as DNA: 42 bases, with reading frame beginning at the first base. V is cut by 0 bases and J by 3 bases, and the space between the germline ends is 9 bases. Reading the germline V gene gives CDR1 SGHRS and CDR2 YFSETQ.